Below are 10 T cell receptor beta chains sequenced from a single sample in a study of T cell responses to AZD1222 COVID-19 vaccine. The table came from immunoSEQ multiplex PCR; TCRdb's copy has only in-frame clones and leaves some out. Of 24,000 or so clones listed, 80% to 90% are singletons. The sequencing here drew on peripheral blood, taken 28 days after the second AZD1222 dose. The receptors originated from an adult who received the AZD1222 COVID-19 vaccine.

The gene calls are TRBV6-4 and TRBJ1-5; TRBD1 might be the D (5 bases). The germline V gene encodes CDR1 MRHNA and CDR2 SNTAGT. CDR3 length: 14 residues. The V gene lost 2 bases and the J gene lost 2 bases, with 7 bases spanning the gap. CDR3 residues: CASSDQGGNQPQHF. The DNA of the CDR3 is TGTGCCAGCAGTGACCAGGGAGGCAATCAGCCCCAGCATTTT.

This clone has just one count. V is TRBV7-8 and J is TRBJ2-5; D is undetermined. This CDR3 spans 13 amino acids. Deletions cut 3 bases from V and 3 bases from J, with 8 bases between. Per the germline V gene, CDR1 is SGHVS and CDR2 is FQNEAQ. DNA for the CDR3: TGTGCCAGCAGCTTTCGGACGAAAGAGACCCAGTACTTC. Amino acid sequence: CASSFRTKETQYF.

J is TRBJ1-1 and V is TRBV11-2, with a weak D call TRBD1 (6 bases). The CDR3 is 13 amino acids. The germline V gene encodes CDR1 SGHAT and CDR2 FQNNGV. V lost 1 base to trimming and J lost 5 bases, with 8 bases between them. The CDR3 spells CASSLGQGTEAFF. DNA of the CDR3: TGTGCCAGCAGCTTAGGCCAGGGGACTGAAGCTTTCTTT.

This clone has just one count. The chain has TRBV28 and TRBJ1-4; D perhaps matches TRBD1 (5 bases). V lost 8 bases and J 3 bases, leaving 13 bases between the germline ends. The CDR3 runs to 14 residues. Germline CDR1 is MDHEN and CDR2 is SYDVKM. CDR3 protein: CASSIQGPNEKLFF. In DNA, the CDR3 is TGTGCCAGCTCCATCCAGGGTCCTAATGAAAAACTGTTTTTT. The entire variable domain, with the rest obtained from reference TRBV28 and TRBJ1-4, is as follows: DVKVTQSSRYLVKRTGEKVFLECVQDMDHENMFWYRQDPGLGLRLIYFSYDVKMKEKGDIPEGYSVSREKKERFSLILESASTNQTSMYLCASSIQGPNEKLFFGSGTQLSVL.

V gene TRBV7-9 combines with J gene TRBJ1-1; the D gene is possibly TRBD1 (5 bases). V was pared by 0 bases and J by 4 bases, with 12 bases between. The CDR3 consists of 15 residues. Germline assignment: CDR1 SEHNR and CDR2 FQNEAQ (reference sequence). CDR3 residues: CASSLAIAGGTEAFF. The CDR3 DNA follows: TGTGCCAGCAGCTTAGCGATTGCCGGGGGCACTGAAGCTTTCTTT.

This clone was found once. V is TRBV7-9 and J is TRBJ2-2; 9 bases are shared with TRBD2. Trimming cost V 2 bases and J 6 bases; bases outside gene matches: 7. This CDR3 region has 16 residues. CDR1 SEHNR and CDR2 FQNEAQ come from the germline V gene (reference sequence). CDR3 protein: CASSLSSGSTSGELFF. The CDR3 DNA reads as TGTGCCAGCAGCTTAAGTAGCGGGAGCACATCCGGGGAGCTGTTTTTT.

The rearrangement uses TRBV27 and TRBJ2-7; D not certain. The CDR3 spans 14 residues. Germline V gives CDR1 MNHEY, CDR2 SMNVEV (reference sequence). V was cut by 2 bases and J by 6 bases, with 14 bases left in between. CDR3 in amino acids: CASSLRPQAREQYF. As DNA, the CDR3 is TGTGCCAGCAGTTTAAGGCCCCAGGCCCGCGAGCAGTACTTC.

This clone was counted between two and nine times. This sequence joins TRBV5-1 and TRBJ2-3; perhaps TRBD1 as D (6 bases). This CDR3 contains 13 residues. From germline, CDR1 is SGHRS and CDR2 YFSETQ. Trimming cost V 4 bases and J 4 bases, with 10 bases left between them. The CDR3 DNA is TGCGCCAGCAGCGTAACAGGGTCAGATACGCAGTATTTT. Translation: CASSVTGSDTQYF. Combining the CDR3 with reference TRBV5-1 and TRBJ2-3 gives the whole variable domain KAGVTQTPRYLIKTRGQQVTLSCSPISGHRSVSWYQQTPGQGLQFLFEYFSETQRNKGNFPGRFSGRQFSNSRSEMNVSTLELGDSALYLCASSVTGSDTQYFGPGTRLTVL.

The chain combines TRBV19 with TRBJ2-1; 9 nucleotides match TRBD1. The germline gives CDR1 LNHDA, CDR2 SQIVND (reference sequence). The CDR3 has 14 residues. V lost 6 bases and J lost 4; bases outside the gene matches: 4. CDR3 sequence: CASRTDRGYNEQFF. CDR3 coding DNA: TGTGCCAGTAGGACGGACAGGGGATACAATGAGCAGTTCTTC.

V usage is TRBV5-1 and J usage is TRBJ2-2; D is unresolved. V was pared by 0 bases and J by 1 base, with 10 bases between. Germline V lookup: CDR1 SGHRS, CDR2 YFSETQ. The CDR3 length is 16 residues. The CDR3 loop reads CASSLGRVWNTGELFF. The CDR3 DNA follows: TGCGCCAGCAGCTTGGGCCGGGTTTGGAACACCGGGGAGCTGTTTTTT.